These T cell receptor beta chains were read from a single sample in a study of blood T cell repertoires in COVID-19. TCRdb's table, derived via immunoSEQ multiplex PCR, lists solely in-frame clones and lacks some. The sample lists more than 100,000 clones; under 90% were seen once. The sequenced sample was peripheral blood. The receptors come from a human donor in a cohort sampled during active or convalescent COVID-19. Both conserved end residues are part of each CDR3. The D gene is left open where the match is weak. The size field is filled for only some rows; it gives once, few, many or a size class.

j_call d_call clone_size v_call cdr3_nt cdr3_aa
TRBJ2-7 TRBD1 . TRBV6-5 TGTGCCAGCAGTAGGTTCCAGGGGGCGGTCGAGCAGTACTTC CASSRFQGAVEQYF
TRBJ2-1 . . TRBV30 TGTGCCTGGAGACTAGGGCAGGGAGGTTACTACAATGAGCAGTTCTTC CAWRLGQGGYYNEQFF
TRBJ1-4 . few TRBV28 TGTGCCAGCAACCTACAGGGCACAAAGGGGAAACTGTTTTTT CASNLQGTKGKLFF
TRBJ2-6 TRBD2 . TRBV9 TGTGCCAGCAGCTCCATGGGAGGGTTCCGCTCTGGGGCCAACGTCCTGACTTTC CASSSMGGFRSGANVLTF
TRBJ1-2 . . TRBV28 TGTGCCAGCAGGCTTGCGGGGGCGGGGGTCGGTCGCTACACCTTC CASRLAGAGVGRYTF
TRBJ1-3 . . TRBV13 TGTGCCAGCAGCCTCCGGACAGTCTCTGGAAACACCATATATTTT CASSLRTVSGNTIYF
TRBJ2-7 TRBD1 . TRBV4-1 TGCGCCAGCAGCCGTGACAGGGATCTTACCTACGAGCAGTACTTC CASSRDRDLTYEQYF
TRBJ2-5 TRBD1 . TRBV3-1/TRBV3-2 TGTGCCAGCAGCCAAAAGGGGGACAGATACCAAGAGACCCAGTACTTC CASSQKGDRYQETQYF
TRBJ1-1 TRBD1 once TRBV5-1 TGCGCCAGCAGAAGAGACAGGGGCATTCTCACTGAAGCTTTCTTT CASRRDRGILTEAFF
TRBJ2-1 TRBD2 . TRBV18 TGTGCCAGCACTCGAGCTAGCGGGGAAGGCGATGAGCAGTTCTTC CASTRASGEGDEQFF
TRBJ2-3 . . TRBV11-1 TGTGCCAGCAGCTTAGGATTCCGGTCAGATACGCAGTATTTT CASSLGFRSDTQYF
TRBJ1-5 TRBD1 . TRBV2 TGTGCCAGCAGTAAGGGACAGGGACTCAATCAGCCCCAGCATTTT CASSKGQGLNQPQHF
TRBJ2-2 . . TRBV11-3 TGTGCCAGCAGCCTCTACGGTAACACCGGGGAGCTGTTTTTT CASSLYGNTGELFF
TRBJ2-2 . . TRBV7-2 TGTGCCAGCAGCCGCCTCCGACAGAACACCGGGGAGCTGTTTTTT CASSRLRQNTGELFF
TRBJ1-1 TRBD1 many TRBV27 TGTGCCAGCAGTCCCCGAACAGGGGCGGGCAACACTGAAGCTTTCTTT CASSPRTGAGNTEAFF
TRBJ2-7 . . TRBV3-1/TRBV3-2 TGTGCCAGCAGCCAGGGCGGCCGGGGGCAGTACTTC CASSQGGRGQYF
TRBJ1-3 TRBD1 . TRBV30 TGTGCCTGGAGTGTAGGGCACAGGGGTGGAAACACCATATATTTT CAWSVGHRGGNTIYF
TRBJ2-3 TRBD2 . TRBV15 TGTGCCACCAGCAGAGACCCTAGCGGAGGCACAGATACGCAGTATTTT CATSRDPSGGTDTQYF
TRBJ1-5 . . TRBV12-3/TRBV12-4 TGTGCCAGCAGCCCGGGGGACAATCAGCCCCAGCATTTT CASSPGDNQPQHF
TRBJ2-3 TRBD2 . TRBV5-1 TGCGCCAGCAGCCTTCGAGCGGGGGGGCAGGCAGATACGCAGTATTTT CASSLRAGGQADTQYF
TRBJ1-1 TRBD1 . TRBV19 TGTGCCAGTAGTTATGCTAACAGGGGCGTGTTGGACACTGAAGCTTTCTTT CASSYANRGVLDTEAFF
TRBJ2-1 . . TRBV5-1 TGCGCCAGCAGCTTGGAAGGGGCGGTCTACAATGAGCAGTTCTTC CASSLEGAVYNEQFF
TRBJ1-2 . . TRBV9 TGTGCCAGCAGCGTTACAACTAACTATGGCTACACCTTC CASSVTTNYGYTF
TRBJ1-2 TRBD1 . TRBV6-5 TGTGCCAGCAGTCCAAGGGACAGGGACTATGGCTACACCTTC CASSPRDRDYGYTF
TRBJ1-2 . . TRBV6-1 TGTGCCAGCAGTGAAAGGGGCGACTATGGCTACACCTTC CASSERGDYGYTF
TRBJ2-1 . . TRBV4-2 TGTGCCAGCAGCCAAGGTGTCCTACCCTCCTACAATGAGCAGTTCTTC CASSQGVLPSYNEQFF
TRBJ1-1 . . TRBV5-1 TGCGCCAGCCGCCTCGACTTGAACACTGAAGCTTTCTTT CASRLDLNTEAFF
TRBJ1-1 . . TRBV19 TGTGCCAGTAGGATGGAGGGGCTAGCTTTCTTT CASRMEGLAFF
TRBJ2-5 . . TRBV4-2 TGTGCCAGCAGCAACCGTTGGCTTGAGACCCAGTACTTC CASSNRWLETQYF
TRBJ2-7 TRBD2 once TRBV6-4 TGTGCCAGCAGTGACTGGGGGACTAGCGGGGGGTTGGAGCAGTACTTC CASSDWGTSGGLEQYF
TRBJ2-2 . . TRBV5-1 TGCGCCAGCAGCTTGGTTTCGGGTTTTACCGGGGAGCTGTTTTTT CASSLVSGFTGELFF
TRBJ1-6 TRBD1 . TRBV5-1 TGCGCCAGCAGCCTGGGGACAGCGAATTCACCCCTCCACTTT CASSLGTANSPLHF
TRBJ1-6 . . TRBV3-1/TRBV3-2 TGTGCCAGCAGCCAAGGGCGGGAGTCACCCCTCCACTTT CASSQGRESPLHF
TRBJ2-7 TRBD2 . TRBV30 TGTGCCTGGACCCAAGAGCGGGGGCTTTCCTACGAGCAGTACTTC CAWTQERGLSYEQYF
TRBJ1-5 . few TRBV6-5 TGTGCCAGCAGTAATTCCAGGGGTCAGCCCCAGCATTTT CASSNSRGQPQHF
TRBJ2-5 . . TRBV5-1 TGCGCCAGCAGCTTCGGGCAGGGGGGAGAGACCCAGTACTTC CASSFGQGGETQYF
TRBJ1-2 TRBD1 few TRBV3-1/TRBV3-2 TGTGCCAGCAGCCAAGGGTGGAGACAGGGGGCAGGCGGCTATGGCTACACCTTC CASSQGWRQGAGGYGYTF